Listed below are T cell receptor beta chains from one sample, sequenced in a study of identical twins. TCRdb reprocessed the 5' RACE reads via MiXCR and lists one record per CDR3 protein. The table shows some 500,000 distinct CDR3 sequences, with under 25% occurring only once. These data were also reused for a study on T cells expressing NK-cell markers.

Sequencing was carried out using CD4+ T cells sorted from blood. The receptors come from a young woman in good health. Both conserved end residues are part of each CDR3. D genes are given only for firm matches. The listing skips clone size in some rows; elsewhere it reads once, few, many or a size class.

TRBV20-1	TRBJ1-5	.	.	TGCAGTGCTAGATCAGGGGAGAGCAATCAGCCCCAGCATTTT	CSARSGESNQPQHF
TRBV12-3/TRBV12-4	TRBJ2-3	few	TRBD2	TGTGCCACCAGACCGGCTAGCGGGAAGACAGATACGCAGTATTTT	CATRPASGKTDTQYF
TRBV29-1	TRBJ1-1	few	.	TGCAGCGTTGTAGGGTCCGCTGAAGCTTTCTTT	CSVVGSAEAFF
TRBV29-1	TRBJ2-7	.	.	TGCAGCGCTACAGGGTTTGGCGAGCAGTACTTC	CSATGFGEQYF
TRBV20-1	TRBJ1-1	few	TRBD1	TGCAGTGCCAGCACAGGGGGAAACACTGAAGCTTTCTTT	CSASTGGNTEAFF
TRBV6-1	TRBJ2-5	.	TRBD2	TGTGCCAGCAGCCCCGGGGGGAGACGGGACCAAGAGACCCAGTACTTC	CASSPGGRRDQETQYF
TRBV18	TRBJ2-1	.	.	TGTGCCAGCTCACCAAGGGGGGGACCAAGCTCCTACAATGAGCAGTTCTTC	CASSPRGGPSSYNEQFF
TRBV7-6	TRBJ2-5	.	.	TGTGCCAGCAGCTTAGACAGGGCCCGGACCCAGTACTTC	CASSLDRARTQYF
TRBV28	TRBJ2-2	few	TRBD1	TGTGCCAGCAGTTTTATGAGGGACAGCCCGAACACCGGGGAGCTGTTTTTT	CASSFMRDSPNTGELFF
TRBV20-1	TRBJ2-3	.	.	TGCAGTGCGGCGACAGTTTCAAGCACAGATACGCAGTATTTT	CSAATVSSTDTQYF
TRBV20-1	TRBJ2-3	.	TRBD2	TGCAGTGCTAGAAAAGCGGCTAGCGGGAGTGGCGATACGCAGTATTTT	CSARKAASGSGDTQYF
TRBV29-1	TRBJ2-1	few	.	TGCAGCGTTCAGGCGGAAGGAACTTCCTACAATGAGCAGTTCTTC	CSVQAEGTSYNEQFF
TRBV20-1	TRBJ2-7	.	TRBD1	TGCAGTGCTGCCAATTTTCGGACAGGGATATTCTACGAGCAGTACTTC	CSAANFRTGIFYEQYF